The present TCR beta chain was sequenced within a study of shared clonotypes between healthy human individuals. The ends lost 3 bases at V and 3 bases at J; junction bases unmatched: 3. CDR3 length: 15 amino acids. Germline CDR1 reads LNHNV; CDR2 reads YYDKDF (reference sequence). Here immunoSEQ multiplex PCR was the method, and the copy in TCRdb shows in-frame clones only, minus some. The data show about 490,000 clones, roughly 85% seen once. This clone was detected once. Material: PBMCs. This sequence joins TRBV15 and TRBJ2-2; 8 nucleotides line up with TRBD2. The clonotype comes from a middle-aged woman in good health. Some clones in this sample may be carry-over from other donors' samples. CDR3 sequence: CATSSRTSYTGELFF. For the CDR3, the DNA is TGTGCCACCAGCAGTCGGACTAGCTACACCGGGGAGCTGTTTTTT.